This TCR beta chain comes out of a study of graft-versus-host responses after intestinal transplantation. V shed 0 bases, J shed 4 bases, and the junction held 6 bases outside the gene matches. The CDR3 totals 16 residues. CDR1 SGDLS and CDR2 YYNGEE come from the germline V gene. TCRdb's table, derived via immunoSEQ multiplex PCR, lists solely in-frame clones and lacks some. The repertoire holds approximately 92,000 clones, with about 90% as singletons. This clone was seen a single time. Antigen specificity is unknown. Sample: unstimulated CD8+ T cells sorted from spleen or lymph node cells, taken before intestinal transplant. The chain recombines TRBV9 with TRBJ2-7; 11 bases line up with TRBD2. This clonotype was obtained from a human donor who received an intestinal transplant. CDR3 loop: CASSVGILAGAYEQYF. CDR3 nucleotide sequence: TGTGCCAGCAGCGTAGGAATACTAGCGGGAGCTTACGAGCAGTACTTC.